Each of the 10 T cell receptor beta chains below was sequenced from the same sample in a study of Graves' ophthalmopathy and Graves' hyperthyroidism. Using RNA transcripts, the TCR beta CDR3 regions were amplified. Following a first-round RT-PCR that used HTBI primers, a second-round multiplex PCR was carried out. Each CDR3 protein is one row after TCRdb ran MiXCR on the multiplex PCR reads. In the table there are fewer than 400,000 distinct CDR3 sequences, about a sixth of which are singletons. Sequenced sample: peripheral blood. The source is a woman aged 18-29 years with Graves' ophthalmopathy.

This chain connects TRBV11-2 to TRBJ1-1; a weak D match, TRBD1 (6 bases). CDR1 is SGHAT, CDR2 FQNNGV, per germline. V lost 2 bases, J lost 3 bases, and 16 bases lay in between. This CDR3 has 16 amino acids. The CDR3 DNA is TGTGCCAGCAGCTTAATCTTGACGGAGGGGGACACTGAAGCTTTCTTT. Translation: CASSLILTEGDTEAFF.

This clonotype was seen many times. The chain is built from TRBV11-2 and TRBJ2-7, with D tentatively TRBD1 (6 bases). The CDR3 contains 16 residues. The V gene lost 4 bases and the J gene lost 2 bases, with 18 bases spanning the gap. Per the germline V gene, CDR1 is SGHAT and CDR2 is FQNNGV. Here the CDR3 DNA reads TGTGCCAGCAGCTCCCTCCCCAGGGGTAAGACCTACGAGCAGTACTTC. This codes for CASSSLPRGKTYEQYF.

This clonotype was found many times. V usage is TRBV27 and J usage is TRBJ1-2; D possibly corresponds to TRBD1 (5 bases). V was trimmed by 3 bases and J by 8 bases, leaving 13 bases between them. This CDR3 has 13 residues. Per the germline V gene, CDR1 is MNHEY and CDR2 is SMNVEV (reference sequence). Here the CDR3 reads CASSFLGTYGYTF. The CDR3 bases are TGTGCCAGCAGTTTCCTGGGGACCTACGGCTACACCTTC.

This clonotype was detected a few times. Here the CDR3 reads CASSLIGGAGSNQPQHF. For the CDR3, the DNA is TGTGCCAGCAGCTTAATTGGGGGCGCAGGTAGCAATCAGCCCCAGCATTTT. This rearrangement joins TRBV11-2 to TRBJ1-5; a possible D gene is TRBD1 (6 bases). The length of the CDR3 is 17 residues. Per germline, CDR1 SGHAT and CDR2 FQNNGV. V was cut by 2 bases and J by 0 bases, with 14 bases left in between.

Many counts were recorded for this clonotype. This chain connects TRBV7-6 to TRBJ2-7, with 8 bases that match TRBD1. After removal of 4 bases from V and 6 bases from J, the junction contained 8 bases not matched to a gene. This CDR3 has 14 residues. Germline lookup yields CDR1 SGHVS and CDR2 FNYEAQ. CDR3 coding DNA: TGTGCCAGCAGCTCTAGGACAGGGCTGTCCGAGCAGTACTTC. It yields the protein CASSSRTGLSEQYF.

This clonotype was seen ten or more times. V usage is TRBV10-2 and J usage is TRBJ2-7, with a tentative D call TRBD1 (5 bases). Trimming took off 7 bases at V and 4 bases at J, with 8 bases between the two ends. Germline V gene lookup returns CDR1 WSHSY and CDR2 SAAADI. The length of the CDR3 is 11 residues. CDR3 sequence: CASKSGYEQYF. Written as DNA, the CDR3 is TGCGCCAGCAAATCAGGGTACGAGCAGTACTTC.

In its sample, this clonotype was seen many times. The CDR3 here is CASSYKGLAGGDPYEQYF. CDR3 bases: TGTGCCAGCAGTTACAAGGGACTAGCGGGAGGGGATCCCTACGAGCAGTACTTC. The chain employs TRBV6-2 or TRBV6-3 and TRBJ2-7; TRBD2 aligns across 16 bases. Losses at the gene ends were 2 bases for V and 2 bases for J; bases not matched to a gene: 6. The germline gives CDR1 MNHEY, CDR2 SVGEGT. CDR3 length equals 18 residues.

There are many counts of this clonotype. This sequence joins TRBV6-5 and TRBJ1-2; TRBD1 agrees at 8 bases. Germline-derived CDR1 and CDR2 are MNHEY and SVGAGI. The V gene end was trimmed by 3 bases and the J gene end by 5 bases; junction bases not matched to a gene: 5. The CDR3 is made up of 14 amino acids. This CDR3 reads CASSYERTGYGYTF. The CDR3 coding sequence is TGTGCCAGCAGTTATGAGCGGACAGGGTATGGCTACACCTTC.

This clonotype appeared many times. The rearrangement uses TRBV7-6 and TRBJ2-7; 9 nucleotides align to TRBD1. The V and J ends lost 0 bases and 3 bases, in that order; junction bases with no gene match: 3. CDR1 SGHVS and CDR2 FNYEAQ come from the germline V gene. CDR3 length equals 15 residues. As DNA, the CDR3 is TGTGCCAGCAGCTTAGCTGGGACAGGGATCTACGAGCAGTACTTC. It encodes CASSLAGTGIYEQYF.

This clonotype was seen many times. The chain carries TRBV6-2 or TRBV6-3 and TRBJ2-5; either TRBD1 or TRBD2 may fit D (5 bases each). The V gene's germline CDR1 is MNHEY and CDR2 SVGEGT. The CDR3 extends over 13 amino acids. The germline V and J ends were trimmed by 5 bases and 7 bases, with 14 bases remaining between them. CDR3 in DNA: TGTGCCAGCAGTGTACAGGTAGGAGGGACCCAGTACTTC. This gives the protein CASSVQVGGTQYF.